This is a list of T cell receptor beta chains from one sample in a study of blood T cell repertoires in COVID-19. Here immunoSEQ multiplex PCR was the method, and the copy in TCRdb shows in-frame clones only, minus some. The sample has approximately 530,000 clones; around 90% are singletons. Material for sequencing was peripheral blood. These TCRs come from a woman aged 45-65 years with COVID-19, enrolled during active disease. CDR3s leave out the opening cysteine and the closing phenylalanine or tryptophan.

v_gene	CDR3aa
TRBV19	ASSGRDRVHEQY
TRBV6-5	ASTAVGTDES
TRBV9	ASSVAGGNNYEQY
TRBV25-1	ASSALAGRFTDTQY
TRBV21-1	ASSKGAGGTEAF
TRBV27	ASSPRTGGAGNSPLH
TRBV6-6	ASSPQGAPEAF
TRBV7-6	ASSPLPTGQHNEQF
TRBV3-1/TRBV3-2	ASSQKGGGYEQY
TRBV6-5	ASSLDGQVYGYT
TRBV7-2	ASSRTGGAAPYEQY
TRBV27	ASAIGGSGYT
TRBV14	ASSQSGGLSFANEKLF
TRBV6-5	ASSLVAGGHTDTQY
TRBV5-1	ASSNYLTEAF
TRBV2	ASSVRDIVSGNTIY
TRBV27	ASSSGLTGIEQY
TRBV19	ASSITSNSGEQF
TRBV6-5	ASTIQGLGGYT
TRBV2	ASSVRDRGQSYT
TRBV7-3	ASSLDLGGEQF
TRBV30	AWKDGGARNT
TRBV2	ASKGAGGTYEQY
TRBV5-5	ASSLDLAGAAYNEQF
TRBV19	ASSIGTGGDGYT
TRBV5-8	ASSSPSNRNQPQH
TRBV9	ASSVAIREVYGYT
TRBV3-1/TRBV3-2	ASSHGWGPGYEQY
TRBV18	ASSPREAEKLF
TRBV19	ASIGGATNTEAF
TRBV3-1/TRBV3-2	ASTTGGDNYGYT
TRBV18	ASSHKPPDRTNYGYT
TRBV7-8	ASSLGGLNTEAF
TRBV2	ASSLGQVNYGYT
TRBV19	ASVKPQGAGNTIY
TRBV24-1	ATRAHYEQY
TRBV6-6	ASSYSQAGASYEQY
TRBV15	ATSARQGGQPQH
TRBV10-3	AISEGTGGYT
TRBV30	AWSLATEAF
TRBV6-1	ASSENRANTEAF
TRBV5-4	ASSPPGSTNTEAF
TRBV29-1	SVFSVMNTEAF